The next 21 T cell receptor beta chains were all read from a single sample in a study of T cell repertoires in cytomegalovirus infection (dated by TCRdb to the late 2010s). These TCRs are of unknown antigen specificity. Taken with the paper, the label for treatment or condition translates to: in vitro stimulation with specific CMV peptide epitopes to enrich CMV-specific T cells. Instrument used: Illumina HiSeq 1500. TCRdb reran the public reads through fastp at Q25 and MiXCR, keeping productive beta chains. Identical CDR3 protein sequences are pooled into one entry, listed with their most common genes and DNA. The sample profile shows 250,000 to 300,000 distinct CDR3 sequences; about 20% of them were found once. Together, the top ten hold approximately 20% of the sample. This specimen was cultured PBMCs, taken from culture after CMV antigen stimulation. Every receptor here comes from a human donor in good health (CMV status not recorded). Some clones in this sample may be carry-over from other donors' samples.

This chain links TRBV9 with TRBJ1-2; 7 bases agree with TRBD1. The germline V gene encodes CDR1 SGDLS and CDR2 YYNGEE. This CDR3 is built from 15 residues. V lost 1 base and J lost 4; bases outside the gene matches: 7. CDR3 nucleotides: TGTGCCAGCAGCGTATCGACAGGGCCACGCTATGGCTACACCTTC. Its protein product is CASSVSTGPRYGYTF.

V usage is TRBV19 and J usage is TRBJ2-3; TRBD1 is a possible D gene (7 bases). Trimming removed 5 bases from V and 2 bases from J, with 11 bases in between. The CDR3 runs 14 residues. Germline-derived CDR1 and CDR2 are LNHDA and SQIVND (reference sequence). CDR3: CASSPGGNTDTQYF. CDR3 sequence (DNA): TGTGCCAGTAGTCCAGGGGGGAACACAGATACGCAGTATTTT.

The rearrangement links TRBV27 to TRBJ2-1; the D call may be TRBD1 or TRBD2 (5 bases each). The germline gives CDR1 MNHEY, CDR2 SMNVEV (reference sequence). Trimming stripped 3 bases from V and 2 bases from J, with 11 bases between. The CDR3 is 15 residues long. In nucleotides, the CDR3 is TGTGCCAGCAGTTTTGACGGGGCGACCTACAATGAGCAGTTCTTC. Encoded protein: CASSFDGATYNEQFF.

This clonotype was observed a handful of times. The V gene is TRBV4-3, the J gene TRBJ1-2, with D tentatively TRBD1 (5 bases). V lost 2 bases to trimming and J lost 6 bases, with 13 bases between them. Germline V gene lookup returns CDR1 LGHNA and CDR2 YSLEER. The CDR3 covers 14 residues. The CDR3: CASSQREGVNGYTF. The CDR3 nucleotides are TGCGCCAGCAGCCAAAGGGAAGGGGTTAATGGCTACACCTTC.

Of note for this clonotype: A clone one base away is much larger, so this may be a read error. Since the CDR3 does not end with the conserved phenylalanine or tryptophan, this likely comes from a read error. This chain links TRBV20-1 with TRBJ2-1; D uncertain. Germline loops: CDR1 DFQATT, CDR2 SNEGSKA (reference sequence). This CDR3 spans 13 amino acids. V lost 3 bases and J lost 8, with 14 bases in between. The CDR3 sequence is CSARWPFSYEQFL. The CDR3 nucleotides read TGCAGTGCTAGGTGGCCATTCTCCTATGAGCAGTTCCTC.

This clonotype was picked up many times. V gene TRBV7-2 combines with J gene TRBJ1-6; D unresolved. The germline gives CDR1 SGHTA, CDR2 FQGNSA. This CDR3 region has 16 residues. Trimming left V 3 bases short and J 7 bases short, with 16 bases between. In DNA, the CDR3 is TGTGCCAGCAGCTTCACGGTAGTCTCGCCGAATTCACCCCTCCACTTT. Its translation: CASSFTVVSPNSPLHF.

There are many counts of this clonotype. The chain links TRBV10-3 to TRBJ2-7; 14 bases agree with TRBD2. CDR3 length: 16 amino acids. CDR1 is ENHRY and CDR2 is SYGVKD in the germline V gene. Unmatched junction bases numbered 5, after V lost 5 bases and J lost 2 bases. Here the CDR3 reads CAISLGLAGAPYEQYF. Here the CDR3 DNA reads TGTGCCATCAGTTTGGGACTAGCGGGAGCCCCCTACGAGCAGTACTTC.

This clonotype was seen only a few times. This chain links TRBV7-2 with TRBJ2-5, with 11 positions matching TRBD2. The CDR3 spans 15 residues. After removal of 7 bases from V and 2 bases from J, the junction contained 6 bases not matched to a gene. Germline V gene data show CDR1 as SGHTA and CDR2 as FQGNSA. In DNA, the CDR3 is TGTGCCAGCAACACTTTAGCGGGAGGGCAAGAGACCCAGTACTTC. This encodes CASNTLAGGQETQYF. The whole variable domain, remainder taken from reference TRBV7-2 and TRBJ2-5, is GAGVSQSPSNKVTEKGKDVELRCDPISGHTALYWYRQSLGQGLEFLIYFQGNSAPDKSGLPSDRFSAERTGGSVSTLTIQRTQQEDSAVYLCASNTLAGGQETQYFGPGTRLLVL.

This chain joins TRBV18 and TRBJ2-4; TRBD1 matches 8 bases. This CDR3 has 20 residues. V trimming: 1 base; J trimming: 0 bases; junction bases outside the gene matches: 14. Germline lookup yields CDR1 KGHSH and CDR2 LQKENI. The CDR3 nucleotides read TGTGCCAGCTCACCACTCGGCAGGACAGGGACGATTATAGCCAAAAACATTCAGTACTTC. Amino acid sequence: CASSPLGRTGTIIAKNIQYF.

This clonotype has at least ten counts. This chain joins TRBV7-9 and TRBJ2-1; tentative D call: TRBD2 (5 bases). CDR1 and CDR2 from the germline V gene are SEHNR and FQNEAQ (reference sequence). Between the trimmed V and J ends, which lost 7 bases and 7 bases, there was a span of 11 bases. This CDR3 is 12 amino acids long. The CDR3 sequence is CASNGEGNEQFF. The CDR3 coding sequence is TGTGCCAGCAATGGAGAGGGAAATGAGCAGTTCTTC.

This clonotype was detected a few times. The chain uses TRBV7-2 and TRBJ1-3, with a weak D call TRBD1 (5 bases). Per germline, CDR1 SGHTA and CDR2 FQGNSA. V was clipped by 3 bases and J by 0 bases, with 12 bases between them. The CDR3 runs to 16 residues. The DNA for the CDR3 is TGTGCCAGCAGCTTGCGGGGCCGGATCTCTGGAAACACCATATATTTT. Residues: CASSLRGRISGNTIYF.

This clonotype was seen many times. V gene TRBV7-2 combines with J gene TRBJ2-1, with D possibly TRBD1 on 6 matching bases. V was cut by 0 bases and J by 4 bases, with 10 bases left in between. The CDR3 is 15 amino acids. Germline lookup yields CDR1 SGHTA and CDR2 FQGNSA. The CDR3 here is CASSLAGGRYNEQFF. The DNA of the CDR3 is TGTGCCAGCAGCTTAGCAGGGGGACGGTACAATGAGCAGTTCTTC.

The CDR3 reads CASSQASPHGLANTEQYF. CDR3 nucleotide sequence: TGCGCCAGCAGCCAAGCTTCCCCCCACGGGCTAGCTAATACCGAGCAGTACTTC. The V and J genes are TRBV4-3 and TRBJ2-7; tentatively, D is TRBD2 (5 bases). V was shortened by 1 base and J by 6 bases, with 25 bases between the two germline ends. Germline V gene lookup returns CDR1 LGHNA and CDR2 YSLEER. This CDR3 comprises 18 residues.

At least ten counts were recorded for this clonotype. The J gene is TRBJ2-1, the V gene TRBV7-2; TRBD2 matches at 9 bases. CDR1 and CDR2 (germline): SGHTA, FQGNSA. The CDR3 covers 16 residues. The J segment lost 9 bases and the V segment lost 0 bases, leaving 9 bases of the junction unmatched. The CDR3 DNA follows: TGTGCCAGCAGCTTAGCTTCCGCTAGCGGGACGGCTGAGCAGTTCTTC. Its translation: CASSLASASGTAEQFF.

The chain couples TRBV19 to TRBJ2-7, with D possibly TRBD2 on 6 matching bases. Germline values: CDR1 LNHDA, CDR2 SQIVND (reference sequence). Trimming pared 6 bases from V and 5 bases from J, leaving 20 bases between. This CDR3 spans 15 amino acids. CDR3 bases: TGTGCCAGTAGCCCCGATAGGGGACTCGAAAACGAGCAGTACTTC. Protein sequence: CASSPDRGLENEQYF.

The chain uses TRBV19 and TRBJ1-2; D not resolved. The CDR3 extends over 14 amino acids. Germline values: CDR1 LNHDA, CDR2 SQIVND (reference sequence). V shed 2 bases and J shed 4 bases, with 11 bases lying between them. CDR3 sequence: CASSISLVGYGYTF. CDR3 DNA sequence: TGTGCCAGTAGTATAAGTTTAGTTGGCTATGGCTACACCTTC.

This chain links TRBV19 with TRBJ1-1; no reliable D call. The germline V and J ends were trimmed by 5 bases and 10 bases, with 20 bases remaining between them. This CDR3 is 14 amino acids long. Looked up from germline, CDR1 is LNHDA and CDR2 is SQIVND (reference sequence). In DNA form, the CDR3 reads TGTGCCAGTAGTGCGGCAGGAGATGAACAGAGAGCTTTCTTT. Amino acid sequence: CASSAAGDEQRAFF.

This clonotype turned up a few times. This chain links TRBV4-2 with TRBJ2-3; no clear D gene. This CDR3 contains 12 residues. From germline, CDR1 is LGHNA and CDR2 YNFKEQ. V dropped 1 base and J dropped 6 bases, with 5 bases sitting between them. CDR3 bases: TGTGCCAGCAGCCAAGTGGGGGATACGCAGTATTTT. Residues: CASSQVGDTQYF.

This clonotype was found a few times. This chain links TRBV7-9 with TRBJ1-1, with D tentatively TRBD1 (5 bases). Germline CDR1 and CDR2: SEHNR and FQNEAQ (reference sequence). This CDR3 comprises 13 residues. V lost 2 bases and J 6 bases, leaving 10 bases between the germline ends. The CDR3 bases are TGTGCCAGCAGCTTAATAGGGGAGGCTGAAGCTTTCTTT. Its protein is CASSLIGEAEAFF.

V and J are TRBV12-3 or TRBV12-4 and TRBJ1-5; unclear D gene. The CDR3 covers 14 residues. V was cut by 6 bases and J by 6 bases, with 15 bases left in between. CDR3: CASSSDGGPQPQHF. The CDR3 DNA reads as TGTGCCAGCAGCTCCGATGGCGGTCCTCAGCCCCAGCATTTT.

The rearrangement joins TRBV7-2 to TRBJ2-2; no clear D. This CDR3 has 14 amino acids. Germline CDR1 SGHTA, CDR2 FQGNSA. Trimming cost V 4 bases and J 4 bases, with 10 bases left between them. The CDR3 sequence is CASSYLKGTGELFF. The CDR3 coding sequence is TGTGCCAGCAGCTACCTTAAGGGCACCGGGGAGCTGTTTTTT.